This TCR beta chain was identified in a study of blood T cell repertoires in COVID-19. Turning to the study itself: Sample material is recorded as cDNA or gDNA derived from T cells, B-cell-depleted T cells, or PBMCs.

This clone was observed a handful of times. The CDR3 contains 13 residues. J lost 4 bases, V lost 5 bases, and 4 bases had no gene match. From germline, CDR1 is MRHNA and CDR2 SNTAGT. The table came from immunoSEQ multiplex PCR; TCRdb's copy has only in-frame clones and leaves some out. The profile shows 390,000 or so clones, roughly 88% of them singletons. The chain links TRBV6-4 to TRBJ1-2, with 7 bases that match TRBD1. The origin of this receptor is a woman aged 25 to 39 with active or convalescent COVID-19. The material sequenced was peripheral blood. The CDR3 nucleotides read TGTGCCAGCAGTTACCGGGACAGCTATGGCTACACCTTC. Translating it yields CASSYRDSYGYTF.